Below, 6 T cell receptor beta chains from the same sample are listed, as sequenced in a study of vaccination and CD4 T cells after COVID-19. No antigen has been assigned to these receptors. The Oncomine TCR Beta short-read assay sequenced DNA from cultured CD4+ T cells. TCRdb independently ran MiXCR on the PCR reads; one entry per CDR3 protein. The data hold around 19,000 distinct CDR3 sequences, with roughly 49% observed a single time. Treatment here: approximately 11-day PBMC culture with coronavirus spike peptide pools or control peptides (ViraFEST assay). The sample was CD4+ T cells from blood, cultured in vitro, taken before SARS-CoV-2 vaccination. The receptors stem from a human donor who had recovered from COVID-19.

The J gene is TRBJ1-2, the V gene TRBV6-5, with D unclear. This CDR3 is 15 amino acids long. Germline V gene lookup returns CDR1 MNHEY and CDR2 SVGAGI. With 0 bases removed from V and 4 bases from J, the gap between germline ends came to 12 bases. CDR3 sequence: CASSYSVDSPYGYTF. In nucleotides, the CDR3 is TGTGCCAGCAGTTACTCTGTCGACTCCCCCTATGGCTACACCTTC.

The CDR3 is CASRGQGVWGYTF. The CDR3 DNA reads TGTGCCAGCAGGGGACAGGGAGTATGGGGCTACACCTTC. The chain joins TRBV6-1 to TRBJ1-2; 9 nucleotides match TRBD1. The CDR3 has 13 residues. CDR1 and CDR2 (germline): MNHNS, SASEGT. V lost 6 bases, J lost 8 bases, and 7 bases stayed unmatched.

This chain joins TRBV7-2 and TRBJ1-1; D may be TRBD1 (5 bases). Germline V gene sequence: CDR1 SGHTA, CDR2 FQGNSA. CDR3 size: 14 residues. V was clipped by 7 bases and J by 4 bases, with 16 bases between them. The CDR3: CASKWTSQGTEAFF. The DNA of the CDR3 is TGTGCCAGCAAATGGACTTCCCAGGGCACTGAAGCTTTCTTT. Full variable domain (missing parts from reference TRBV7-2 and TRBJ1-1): GAGVSQSPSNKVTEKGKDVELRCDPISGHTALYWYRQSLGQGLEFLIYFQGNSAPDKSGLPSDRFSAERTGGSVSTLTIQRTQQEDSAVYLCASKWTSQGTEAFFGQGTRLTVV.

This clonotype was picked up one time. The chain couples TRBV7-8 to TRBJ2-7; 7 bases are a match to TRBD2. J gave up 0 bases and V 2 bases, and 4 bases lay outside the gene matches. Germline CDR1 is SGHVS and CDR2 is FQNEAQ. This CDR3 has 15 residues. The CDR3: CASSLRSSGSYEQYF. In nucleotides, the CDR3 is TGTGCCAGCAGCTTAAGGTCTAGCGGCTCCTACGAGCAGTACTTC.

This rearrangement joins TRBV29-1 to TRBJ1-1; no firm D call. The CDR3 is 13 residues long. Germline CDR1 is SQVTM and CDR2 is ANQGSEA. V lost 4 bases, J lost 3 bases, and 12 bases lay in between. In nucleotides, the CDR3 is TGCAGCGTTGCGGTTGCCAGAGACACTGAAGCTTTCTTT. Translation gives CSVAVARDTEAFF.

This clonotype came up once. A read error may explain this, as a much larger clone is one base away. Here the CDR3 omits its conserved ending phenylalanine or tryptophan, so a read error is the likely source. The CDR3 DNA reads as TGTGCCAGCAGTAGTCTTCCGGGGGAGTTTGACAATGAGCAGTTCCTC. It translates to CASSSLPGEFDNEQFL. This chain connects TRBV27 to TRBJ2-1, with D possibly being TRBD2 (6 bases). The V and J ends lost 5 bases and 5 bases respectively, with 19 bases between them. This CDR3 is 16 amino acids long. Germline V gene data show CDR1 as MNHEY and CDR2 as SMNVEV (reference sequence).